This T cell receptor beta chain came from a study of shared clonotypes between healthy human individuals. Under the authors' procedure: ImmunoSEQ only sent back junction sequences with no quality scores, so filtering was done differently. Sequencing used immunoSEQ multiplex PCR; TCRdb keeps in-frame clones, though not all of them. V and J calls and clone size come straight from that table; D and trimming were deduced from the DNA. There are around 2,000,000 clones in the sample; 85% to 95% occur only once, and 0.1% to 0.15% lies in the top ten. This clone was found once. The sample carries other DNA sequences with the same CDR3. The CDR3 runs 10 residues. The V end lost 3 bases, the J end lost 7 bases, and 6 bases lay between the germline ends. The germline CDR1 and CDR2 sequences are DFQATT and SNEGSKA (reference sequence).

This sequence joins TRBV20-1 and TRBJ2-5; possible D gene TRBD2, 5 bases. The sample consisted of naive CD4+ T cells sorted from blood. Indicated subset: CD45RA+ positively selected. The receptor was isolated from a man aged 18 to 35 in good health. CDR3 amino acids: CSASGGTQYF. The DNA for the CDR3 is TGCAGTGCTAGCGGAGGGACCCAGTACTTC.